These 27 T cell receptor beta chains came from one sample sequenced in a study of graft-versus-host responses after intestinal transplantation. These receptors lack a known antigen. Measured with immunoSEQ multiplex PCR; TCRdb has only the in-frame clones, and not every one. The data contain fewer than 80,000 clones, 90% of them singletons. Sequences were derived from unstimulated CD8+ T cells sorted from spleen or lymph node cells, sampled before transplant. The receptor set was obtained from a human donor who was the organ donor for an intestinal transplant.

The chain couples TRBV28 to TRBJ1-1, with D unresolved. Trimming pared 3 bases from V and 1 base from J, leaving 3 bases between. The CDR3 is 12 amino acids. CDR1 is MDHEN and CDR2 is SYDVKM in the germline V gene. In nucleotides, the CDR3 is TGTGCCAGCAGTTTCGGGAACACTGAAGCTTTCTTT. It encodes CASSFGNTEAFF.

This clone was seen a single time. The chain couples TRBV29-1 to TRBJ2-5, with a possible D match to TRBD1 (6 bases). The CDR3 totals 14 residues. The germline gives CDR1 SQVTM, CDR2 ANQGSEA. V was trimmed by 8 bases and J by 4 bases, leaving 20 bases between them. In DNA, the CDR3 is TGCAGCCTAAAAATTCTGGGCAGGGGAGAGACCCAGTACTTC. Translating it yields CSLKILGRGETQYF.

In its sample, this clone was seen once. The chain is built from TRBV7-9 and TRBJ2-3, with 12 bases lining up with TRBD2. The trim removed 3 bases at V and 5 bases at J, leaving 6 bases unmatched. This CDR3 is built from 16 residues. Germline loops: CDR1 SEHNR, CDR2 FQNEAQ (reference sequence). DNA of the CDR3: TGTGCCAGCAGCTTCCGTCTAGCGGGGGGGGTAGATACGCAGTATTTT. Translation: CASSFRLAGGVDTQYF.

The chain joins TRBV6-6 to TRBJ1-5; possible D gene TRBD1, 6 bases. CDR3 size: 15 residues. CDR1 and CDR2 from the germline V gene are MNHNY and SVGAGI (reference sequence). V gave up 2 bases and J gave up 3 bases, with 11 bases separating them. The CDR3 protein is CASSYGRTANQPQHF. The CDR3 bases are TGTGCCAGCAGTTACGGCAGGACAGCCAATCAGCCCCAGCATTTT.

The chain has TRBV5-6 and TRBJ1-1; 8 positions agree with TRBD1. The CDR3 has 19 residues. The germline V gene encodes CDR1 SGHDT and CDR2 YYEEEE. The V gene end was trimmed by 0 bases and the J gene end by 6 bases; junction bases not matched to a gene: 19. CDR3 DNA sequence: TGTGCCAGCAGCTTGGATATCTGGGGTATGACAGGGGTGAGGGCTGAAGCTTTCTTT. It translates to CASSLDIWGMTGVRAEAFF.

This chain links TRBV5-1 with TRBJ2-2, with a tentative D call TRBD2 (5 bases). CDR3 length: 14 residues. V was trimmed by 0 bases and J by 6 bases, leaving 9 bases between them. Germline V gene sequence: CDR1 SGHRS, CDR2 YFSETQ. CDR3 sequence: CASSLASSAGELFF. The CDR3 bases are TGCGCCAGCAGCTTGGCTAGTAGCGCCGGGGAGCTGTTTTTT.

The chain joins TRBV7-6 to TRBJ2-7, with 12 positions matching TRBD2. This CDR3 has 19 residues. The trim removed 5 bases at V and 5 bases at J, leaving 19 bases unmatched. The V gene's germline CDR1 is SGHVS and CDR2 FNYEAQ. The CDR3 region has the DNA TGTGCCAGCAGCCCCGAGCCTAGCGGGAGGGCTAGAATCTTTAACGAGCAGTACTTC. Translating it yields CASSPEPSGRARIFNEQYF.

The chain carries TRBV13 and TRBJ2-3, with D possibly being TRBD2 (5 bases). The ends were cut back, 8 bases at V and 4 bases at J, with 19 bases in the middle. Germline lookup yields CDR1 PRHDT and CDR2 FYEKMQ (reference sequence). The CDR3 runs to 15 residues. CDR3 region: CASGLMADSSDTQYF. As DNA, the CDR3 is TGTGCCAGCGGTCTGATGGCGGACTCCTCAGATACGCAGTATTTT.

The V gene is TRBV21-1, the J gene TRBJ2-3; the tabulated D call, TRBD2, remains unverified against the DNA. TRBV21-1 is a recognized pseudogene. The CDR3 is 19 residues long. The chain's CDR3 is CASTKAGREDVLGTDTQYF. The DNA for the CDR3 is TGTGCCAGCACCAAAGCGGGGCGGGAGGATGTTCTCGGCACAGATACGCAGTATTTT.

V gene TRBV2 combines with J gene TRBJ2-7; tentatively, D is TRBD2 (5 bases). The CDR3 is 14 residues long. The V end was cut by 5 bases, the J end by 0 bases, with 11 bases between. Germline V gene lookup returns CDR1 SNHLY and CDR2 FYNNEI. The CDR3, as DNA: TGTGCCAGCAGTTTTGCGGGCAGCTCCTACGAGCAGTACTTC. Its translation is CASSFAGSSYEQYF.

This clone was seen a few times. This sequence joins TRBV19 and TRBJ2-1; TRBD2 aligns across 10 bases. The V gene end was trimmed by 5 bases and the J gene end by 8 bases; junction bases not matched to a gene: 12. This CDR3 is 16 amino acids long. Germline loops: CDR1 LNHDA, CDR2 SQIVND (reference sequence). In DNA, the CDR3 is TGTGCCAGTAGTTTAACTGTAGCGGGAGGCTTTGATGAGCAGTTCTTC. Its translation is CASSLTVAGGFDEQFF.

The chain links TRBV7-9 to TRBJ2-1; the D gene is possibly TRBD1 (5 bases). The length of the CDR3 is 16 residues. Germline V gives CDR1 SEHNR, CDR2 FQNEAQ (reference sequence). The ends were cut back, 0 bases at V and 0 bases at J, with 9 bases in the middle. CDR3 region: CASSLAEGASYNEQFF. The CDR3 DNA follows: TGTGCCAGCAGCTTAGCGGAAGGGGCCTCCTACAATGAGCAGTTCTTC.

The J gene is TRBJ1-5, the V gene TRBV28; D is unclear. The CDR3 contains 12 residues. V lost 3 bases to trimming and J lost 5 bases, with 5 bases between them. Per the germline V gene, CDR1 is MDHEN and CDR2 is SYDVKM. CDR3 in amino acids: CASSLGYQPQHF. CDR3 DNA sequence: TGTGCCAGCAGTTTGGGCTATCAGCCCCAGCATTTT.

The chain joins TRBV5-8 to TRBJ2-3, with 7 bases identical to TRBD1. CDR1 and CDR2 from the germline V gene are SGHTS and YDEGEE. V was clipped by 3 bases and J by 1 base; unmatched bases: 5. The CDR3 contains 15 residues. CDR3 in amino acids: CASSSQGTGTDTQYF. CDR3 bases: TGTGCCAGCAGCTCACAGGGGACGGGCACAGATACGCAGTATTTT.

The rearrangement joins TRBV10-3 to TRBJ1-2, with a weak D call TRBD1 (6 bases). The CDR3 is 16 amino acids. V gave up 2 bases and J gave up 6 bases, with 19 bases separating them. The V gene's germline CDR1 is ENHRY and CDR2 SYGVKD. The DNA of the CDR3 is TGTGCCATCAGTGAGCCTAATGTTGCGGGGGCGAATGGCTACACCTTC. This translates into CAISEPNVAGANGYTF.

The rearrangement links TRBV7-6 to TRBJ2-3, with 8 nucleotides matching TRBD1. This CDR3 comprises 16 residues. CDR1 SGHVS and CDR2 FNYEAQ come from the germline V gene. V gave up 3 bases and J gave up 4 bases; unmatched junction bases: 9. The CDR3 is CASSFFTGGGADTQYF. Here the CDR3 DNA reads TGTGCCAGCAGCTTCTTTACAGGGGGAGGTGCAGATACGCAGTATTTT.

The chain is built from TRBV6-5 and TRBJ2-1; TRBD2 matches at 8 bases. CDR3 size: 15 residues. The ends lost 6 bases at V and 1 base at J; junction bases unmatched: 5. Germline CDR1 MNHEY, CDR2 SVGAGI. CDR3 amino acids: CASSLRGGSYNEQFF. Written as DNA, the CDR3 is TGTGCCAGCAGCCTACGGGGGGGATCCTACAATGAGCAGTTCTTC.

The chain is built from TRBV4-1 and TRBJ2-7; 7 bases match TRBD2. The germline V gene encodes CDR1 MGHRA and CDR2 YSYEKL. The junction had 10 bases not matched to a gene; V was cut back by 1 base and J by 4 bases. CDR3 length: 16 amino acids. The CDR3 DNA reads as TGCGCCAGCAGCCAAGTGGGGACTAAGCGGTATTACGAGCAGTACTTC. Protein: CASSQVGTKRYYEQYF.

The V and J genes are TRBV19 and TRBJ1-2; D is undetermined. Trimming took off 5 bases at V and 4 bases at J, with 11 bases between the two ends. Germline V gene data show CDR1 as LNHDA and CDR2 as SQIVND (reference sequence). This CDR3 has 13 amino acids. The CDR3 coding sequence is TGTGCCAGTAGTGCCAGCGTATCCTATGGCTACACCTTC. It yields the protein CASSASVSYGYTF.

This clone was counted once. This sequence joins TRBV5-6 and TRBJ1-5; 8 nucleotides align to TRBD1. This CDR3 region has 14 residues. J was trimmed by 5 bases and V by 0 bases; bases with no gene match: 1. In germline, CDR1 is SGHDT, CDR2 YYEEEE. The CDR3, as DNA: TGTGCCAGCAGCTTGGCACAGGGGGATCAGCCCCAGCATTTT. Encoded protein: CASSLAQGDQPQHF. The full variable domain, its missing parts supplied by reference TRBV5-6 and TRBJ1-5, is DAGVTQSPTHLIKTRGQQVTLRCSPKSGHDTVSWYQQALGQGPQFIFQYYEEEERQRGNFPDRFSGHQFPNYSSELNVNALLLGDSALYLCASSLAQGDQPQHFGDGTRLSIL.

The chain combines TRBV29-1 with TRBJ2-5, with a possible D match to TRBD2 (5 bases). The CDR3 has 11 amino acids. V was clipped by 5 bases and J by 5 bases, with 9 bases between them. Germline V gene lookup returns CDR1 SQVTM and CDR2 ANQGSEA. The CDR3 loop is CSVYTGETQYF. As DNA, the CDR3 is TGCAGCGTTTATACGGGGGAGACCCAGTACTTC.

The chain uses TRBV15 and TRBJ2-1, with 8 bases identical to TRBD1. CDR1 is LNHNV, CDR2 YYDKDF, per germline (reference sequence). This CDR3 region has 15 residues. After removal of 4 bases from V and 7 bases from J, the junction contained 9 bases not matched to a gene. In DNA, the CDR3 is TGTGCCACCAGCAAGGTTCAGGGGGCCGTGAATGAGCAGTTCTTC. Protein: CATSKVQGAVNEQFF. The entire variable domain, with the rest obtained from reference TRBV15 and TRBJ2-1, is as follows: DAMVIQNPRYQVTQFGKPVTLSCSQTLNHNVMYWYQQKSSQAPKLLFHYYDKDFNNEADTPDNFQSRRPNTSFCFLDIRSPGLGDTAMYLCATSKVQGAVNEQFFGPGTRLTVL.

This chain uses TRBV15 with TRBJ1-2; unclear D gene. This CDR3 is 14 amino acids long. V dropped 3 bases and J dropped 7 bases, with 15 bases sitting between them. CDR1 and CDR2 (germline): LNHNV, YYDKDF (reference sequence). CDR3 in amino acids: CATSSRRREGGYTF. Written as DNA, the CDR3 is TGTGCCACCAGCAGCCGACGGAGGGAGGGTGGCTACACCTTC.

The V call is TRBV7-6, the J call TRBJ1-3; the match to TRBD1 covers 7 bases. CDR1 is SGHVS, CDR2 FNYEAQ, per germline. The CDR3 consists of 16 residues. V lost 5 bases and J lost 0; bases outside the gene matches: 7. CDR3 nucleotides: TGTGCCAGCAGCGCCGGGACAGCGAACTCTGGAAACACCATATATTTT. As protein: CASSAGTANSGNTIYF.

V usage is TRBV27 and J usage is TRBJ2-7, with D tentatively TRBD1 (5 bases). The CDR3 has 14 amino acids. Per germline, CDR1 MNHEY and CDR2 SMNVEV (reference sequence). Trimming removed 1 base at V and 3 bases at J, with 10 bases between. The CDR3 DNA follows: TGTGCCAGCAGTTTATTAGGGGCCGGCTACGAGCAGTACTTC. Encoded protein: CASSLLGAGYEQYF.

The chain links TRBV7-9 to TRBJ2-1; 14 nucleotides match TRBD2. The CDR3 is made up of 15 amino acids. Per germline, CDR1 SEHNR and CDR2 FQNEAQ (reference sequence). V lost 1 base and J lost 14; bases outside the gene matches: 7. The DNA for the CDR3 is TGTGCCAGCAGCTTAGGACTAGCGGGAGGGTACGTGAAGTTCTTC. It specifies CASSLGLAGGYVKFF.

The chain combines TRBV7-8 with TRBJ1-1; unclear D gene. V lost 5 bases, J lost 2 bases, and 18 bases lay in between. CDR3 length: 16 amino acids. Germline CDR1 reads SGHVS; CDR2 reads FQNEAQ. The CDR3 sequence: CASSPPAPTGNTEAFF. The CDR3 DNA follows: TGTGCCAGCAGCCCACCGGCGCCAACGGGAAACACTGAAGCTTTCTTT.